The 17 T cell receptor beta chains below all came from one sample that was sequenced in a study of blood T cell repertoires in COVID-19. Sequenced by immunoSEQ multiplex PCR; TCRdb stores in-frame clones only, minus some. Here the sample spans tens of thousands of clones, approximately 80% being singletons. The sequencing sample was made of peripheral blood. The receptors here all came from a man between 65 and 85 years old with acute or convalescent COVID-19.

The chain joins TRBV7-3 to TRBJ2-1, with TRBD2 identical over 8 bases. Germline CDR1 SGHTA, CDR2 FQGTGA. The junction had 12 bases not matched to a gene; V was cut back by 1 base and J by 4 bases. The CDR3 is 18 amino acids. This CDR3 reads CASSLSPLAGYVYNEQFF. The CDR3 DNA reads TGTGCCAGCAGCTTAAGTCCCCTAGCGGGCTATGTTTACAATGAGCAGTTCTTC. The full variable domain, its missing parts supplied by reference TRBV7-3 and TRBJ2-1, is GAGVSQTPSNKVTEKGKYVELRCDPISGHTALYWYRQSLGQGPEFLIYFQGTGAADDSGLPNDRFFAVRPEGSVSTLKIQRTERGDSAVYLCASSLSPLAGYVYNEQFFGPGTRLTVL.

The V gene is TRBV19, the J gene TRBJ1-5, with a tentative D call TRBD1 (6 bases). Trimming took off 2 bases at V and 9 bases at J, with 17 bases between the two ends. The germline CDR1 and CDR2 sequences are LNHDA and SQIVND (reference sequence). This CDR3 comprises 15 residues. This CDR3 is CASSIKTGQGGPQHF. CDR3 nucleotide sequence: TGTGCCAGTAGTATAAAGACGGGACAAGGGGGGCCCCAGCATTTT.

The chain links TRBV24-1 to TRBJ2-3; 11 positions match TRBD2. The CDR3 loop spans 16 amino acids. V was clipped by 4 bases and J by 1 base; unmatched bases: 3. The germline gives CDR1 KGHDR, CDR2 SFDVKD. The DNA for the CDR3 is TGTGCCACCAGTGACCGACTAGCGGGGCGCACAGATACGCAGTATTTT. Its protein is CATSDRLAGRTDTQYF.

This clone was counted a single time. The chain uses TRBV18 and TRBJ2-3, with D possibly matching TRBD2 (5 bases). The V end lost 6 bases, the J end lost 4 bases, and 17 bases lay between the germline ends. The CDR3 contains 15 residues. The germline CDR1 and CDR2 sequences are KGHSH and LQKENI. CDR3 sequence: CASSRTSQMADTQYF. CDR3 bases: TGTGCCAGCTCCAGGACTTCGCAGATGGCAGATACGCAGTATTTT. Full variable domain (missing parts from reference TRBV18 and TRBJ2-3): NAGVMQNPRHLVRRRGQEARLRCSPMKGHSHVYWYRQLPEEGLKFMVYLQKENIIDESGMPKERFSAEFPKEGPSILRIQQVVRGDSAAYFCASSRTSQMADTQYFGPGTRLTVL.

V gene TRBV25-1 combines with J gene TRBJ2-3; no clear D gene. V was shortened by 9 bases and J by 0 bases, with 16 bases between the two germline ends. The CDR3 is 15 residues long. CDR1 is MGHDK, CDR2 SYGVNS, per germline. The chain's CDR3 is CARMWYSLSTDTQYF. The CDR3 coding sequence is TGTGCCAGAATGTGGTACAGCCTTAGCACAGATACGCAGTATTTT.

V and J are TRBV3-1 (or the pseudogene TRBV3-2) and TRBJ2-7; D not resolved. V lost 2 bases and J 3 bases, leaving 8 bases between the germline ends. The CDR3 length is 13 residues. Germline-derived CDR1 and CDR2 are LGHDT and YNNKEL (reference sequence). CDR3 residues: CASSQYPLYEQYF. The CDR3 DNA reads TGTGCCAGCAGCCAATATCCCCTCTACGAGCAGTACTTC.

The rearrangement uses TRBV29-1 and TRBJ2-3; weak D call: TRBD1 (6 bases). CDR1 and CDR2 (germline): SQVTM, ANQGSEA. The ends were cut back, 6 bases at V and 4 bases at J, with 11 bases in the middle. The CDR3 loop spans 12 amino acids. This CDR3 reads CSVDRYPDTQYF. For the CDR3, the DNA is TGCAGCGTCGACAGGTACCCAGATACGCAGTATTTT.

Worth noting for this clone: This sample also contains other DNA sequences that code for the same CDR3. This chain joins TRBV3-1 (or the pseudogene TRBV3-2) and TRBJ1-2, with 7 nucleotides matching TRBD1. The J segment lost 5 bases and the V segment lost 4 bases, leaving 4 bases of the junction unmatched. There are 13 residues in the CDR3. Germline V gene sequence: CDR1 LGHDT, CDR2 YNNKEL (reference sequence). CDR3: CASSPRTGYGYTF. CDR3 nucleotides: TGTGCCAGCAGCCCGCGGACAGGTTATGGCTACACCTTC.

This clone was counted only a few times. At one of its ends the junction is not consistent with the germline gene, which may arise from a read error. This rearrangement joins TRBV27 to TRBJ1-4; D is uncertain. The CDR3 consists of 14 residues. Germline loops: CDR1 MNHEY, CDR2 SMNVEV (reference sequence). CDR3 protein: CASSLSPTPEKLFF. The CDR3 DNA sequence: TGTGCCAGCAGTCTATCCCCAACACCGGAAAAACTGTTTTTT.

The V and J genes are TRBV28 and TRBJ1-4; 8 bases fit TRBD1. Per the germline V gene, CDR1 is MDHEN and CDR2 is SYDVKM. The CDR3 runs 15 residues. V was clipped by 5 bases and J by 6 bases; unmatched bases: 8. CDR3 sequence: CASSGTGTGDEKLFF. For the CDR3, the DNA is TGTGCCAGCAGTGGGACCGGGACAGGAGATGAAAAACTGTTTTTT. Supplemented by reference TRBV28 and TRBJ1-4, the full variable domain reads DVKVTQSSRYLVKRTGEKVFLECVQDMDHENMFWYRQDPGLGLRLIYFSYDVKMKEKGDIPEGYSVSREKKERFSLILESASTNQTSMYLCASSGTGTGDEKLFFGSGTQLSVL.

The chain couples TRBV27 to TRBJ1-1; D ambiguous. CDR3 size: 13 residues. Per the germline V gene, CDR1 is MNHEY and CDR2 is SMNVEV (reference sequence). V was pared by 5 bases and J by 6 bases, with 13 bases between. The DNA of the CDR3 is TGTGCCAGCAGTCTGAAGCAAACCGCTGAAGCTTTCTTT. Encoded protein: CASSLKQTAEAFF.

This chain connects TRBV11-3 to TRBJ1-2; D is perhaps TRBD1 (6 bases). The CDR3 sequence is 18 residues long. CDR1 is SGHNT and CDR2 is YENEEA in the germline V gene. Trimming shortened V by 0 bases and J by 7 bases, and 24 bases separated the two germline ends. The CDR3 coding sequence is TGTGCCAGCAGCTTAGACAGAAACAGGGCACTGCGATGTGGTGGCTACACCTTC. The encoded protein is CASSLDRNRALRCGGYTF.

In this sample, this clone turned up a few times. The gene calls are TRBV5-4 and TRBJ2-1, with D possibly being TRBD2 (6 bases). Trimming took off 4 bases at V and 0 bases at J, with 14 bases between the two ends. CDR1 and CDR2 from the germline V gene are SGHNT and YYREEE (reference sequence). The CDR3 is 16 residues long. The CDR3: CASSPKAGLSYNEQFF. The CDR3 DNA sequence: TGTGCCAGCAGCCCCAAAGCGGGTCTCTCCTACAATGAGCAGTTCTTC.

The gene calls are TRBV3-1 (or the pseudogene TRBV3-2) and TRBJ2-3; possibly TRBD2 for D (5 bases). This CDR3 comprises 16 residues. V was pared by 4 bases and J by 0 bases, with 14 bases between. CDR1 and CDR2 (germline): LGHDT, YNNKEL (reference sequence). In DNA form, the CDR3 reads TGTGCCAGCAGCCTAAGCGGCTACTCTAGCACAGATACGCAGTATTTT. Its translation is CASSLSGYSSTDTQYF.

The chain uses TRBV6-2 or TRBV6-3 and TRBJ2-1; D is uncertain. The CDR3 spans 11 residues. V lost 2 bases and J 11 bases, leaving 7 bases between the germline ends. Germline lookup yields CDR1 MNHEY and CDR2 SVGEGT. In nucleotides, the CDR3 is TGTGCCAGCAGTTACGCAGTACAGCAGTTCTTC. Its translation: CASSYAVQQFF.

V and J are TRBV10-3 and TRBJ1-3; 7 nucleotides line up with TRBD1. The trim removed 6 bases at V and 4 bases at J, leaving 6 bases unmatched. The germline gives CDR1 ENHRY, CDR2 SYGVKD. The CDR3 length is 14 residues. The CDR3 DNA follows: TGTGCCATCAGCTTACAGGGGTCCGGAAACACCATATATTTT. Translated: CAISLQGSGNTIYF.

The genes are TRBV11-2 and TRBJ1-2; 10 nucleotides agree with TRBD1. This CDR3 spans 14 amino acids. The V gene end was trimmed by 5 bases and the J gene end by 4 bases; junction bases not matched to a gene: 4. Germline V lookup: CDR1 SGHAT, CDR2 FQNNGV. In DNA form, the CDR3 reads TGTGCCAGCAGCCTCGGGACAGGGGTCTATGGCTACACCTTC. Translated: CASSLGTGVYGYTF.